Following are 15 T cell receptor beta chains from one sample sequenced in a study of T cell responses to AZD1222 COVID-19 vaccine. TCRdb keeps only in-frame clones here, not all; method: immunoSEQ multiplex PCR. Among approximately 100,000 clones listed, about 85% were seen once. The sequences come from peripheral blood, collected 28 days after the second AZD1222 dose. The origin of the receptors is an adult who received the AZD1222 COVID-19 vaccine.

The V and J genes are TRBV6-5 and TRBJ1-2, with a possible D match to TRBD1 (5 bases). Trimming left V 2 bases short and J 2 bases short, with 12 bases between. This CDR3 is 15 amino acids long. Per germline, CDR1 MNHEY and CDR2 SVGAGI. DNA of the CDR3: TGTGCCAGCAGTTACGGGGGGAGATCCAACTATGGCTACACCTTC. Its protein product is CASSYGGRSNYGYTF.

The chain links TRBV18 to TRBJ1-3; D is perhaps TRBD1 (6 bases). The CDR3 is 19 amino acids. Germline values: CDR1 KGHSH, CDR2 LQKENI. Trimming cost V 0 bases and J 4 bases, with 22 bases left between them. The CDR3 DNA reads TGTGCCAGCTCACCACCGAAATCAGGCGGACGGGACAACGGAAACACCATATATTTT. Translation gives CASSPPKSGGRDNGNTIYF.

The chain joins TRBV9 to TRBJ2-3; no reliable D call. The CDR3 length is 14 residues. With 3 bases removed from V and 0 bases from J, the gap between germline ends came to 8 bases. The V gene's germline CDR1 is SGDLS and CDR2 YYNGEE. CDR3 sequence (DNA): TGTGCCAGCAGCGCCTTTTCTAGCACAGATACGCAGTATTTT. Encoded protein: CASSAFSSTDTQYF.

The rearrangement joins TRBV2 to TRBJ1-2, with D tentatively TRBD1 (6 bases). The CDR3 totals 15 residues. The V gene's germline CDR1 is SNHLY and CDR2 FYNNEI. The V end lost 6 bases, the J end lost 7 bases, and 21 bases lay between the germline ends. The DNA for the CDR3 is TGTGCCAGCAGCCCCGCGCGGACAGTGGCGGGTGGCTACACCTTC. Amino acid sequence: CASSPARTVAGGYTF.

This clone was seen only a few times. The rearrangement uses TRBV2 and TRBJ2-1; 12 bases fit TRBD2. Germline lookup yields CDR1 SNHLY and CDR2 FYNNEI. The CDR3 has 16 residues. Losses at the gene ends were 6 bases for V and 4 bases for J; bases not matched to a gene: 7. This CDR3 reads CASRYRTSGTYNEQFF. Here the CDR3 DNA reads TGTGCCAGCAGGTATAGGACTAGCGGGACTTACAATGAGCAGTTCTTC.

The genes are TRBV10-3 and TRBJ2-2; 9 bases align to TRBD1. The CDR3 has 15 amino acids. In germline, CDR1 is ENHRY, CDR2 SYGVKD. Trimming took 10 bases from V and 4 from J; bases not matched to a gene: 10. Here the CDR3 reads CATQSGTGTTGELFF. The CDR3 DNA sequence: TGTGCCACCCAATCCGGGACAGGGACCACCGGGGAGCTGTTTTTT.

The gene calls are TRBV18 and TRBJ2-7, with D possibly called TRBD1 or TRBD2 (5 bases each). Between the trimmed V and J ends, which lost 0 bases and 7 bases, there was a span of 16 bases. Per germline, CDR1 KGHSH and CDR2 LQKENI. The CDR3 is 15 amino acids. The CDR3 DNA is TGTGCCAGCTCACCACCGGGCCTCCCTGGGGGAGAGCAGTACTTC. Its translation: CASSPPGLPGGEQYF.

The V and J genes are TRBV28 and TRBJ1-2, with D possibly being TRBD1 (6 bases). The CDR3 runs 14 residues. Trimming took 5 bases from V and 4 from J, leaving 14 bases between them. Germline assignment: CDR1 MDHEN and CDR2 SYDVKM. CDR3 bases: TGTGCCAGCAGTAACAGGGATTTAGTCTATGGCTACACCTTC. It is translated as CASSNRDLVYGYTF.

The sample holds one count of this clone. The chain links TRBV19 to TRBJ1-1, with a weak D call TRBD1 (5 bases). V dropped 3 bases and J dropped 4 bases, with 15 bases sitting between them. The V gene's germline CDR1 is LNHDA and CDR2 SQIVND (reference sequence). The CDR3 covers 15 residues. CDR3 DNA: TGTGCCAGTAGTATGGAGGGCCGGAGGGGCACTGAAGCTTTCTTT. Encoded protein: CASSMEGRRGTEAFF.

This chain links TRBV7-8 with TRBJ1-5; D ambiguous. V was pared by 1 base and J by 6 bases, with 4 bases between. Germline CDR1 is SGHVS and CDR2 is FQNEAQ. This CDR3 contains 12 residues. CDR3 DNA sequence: TGTGCCAGCAGCTTAGTAGTTCAGCCCCAGCATTTT. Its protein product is CASSLVVQPQHF.

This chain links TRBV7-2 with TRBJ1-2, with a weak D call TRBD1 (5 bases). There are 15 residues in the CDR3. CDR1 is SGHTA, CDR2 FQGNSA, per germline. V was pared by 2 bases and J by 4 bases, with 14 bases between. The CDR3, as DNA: TGTGCCAGCAGCTTACGGGGGACCGATAGCTATGGCTACACCTTC. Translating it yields CASSLRGTDSYGYTF.

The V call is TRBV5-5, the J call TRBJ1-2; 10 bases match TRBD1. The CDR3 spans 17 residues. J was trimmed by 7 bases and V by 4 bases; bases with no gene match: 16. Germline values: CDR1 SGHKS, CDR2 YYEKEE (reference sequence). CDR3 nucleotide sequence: TGTGCCAGCAGCCTACCCGGGACAGGGGCGCATGGGGGTGGCTACACCTTC. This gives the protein CASSLPGTGAHGGGYTF.

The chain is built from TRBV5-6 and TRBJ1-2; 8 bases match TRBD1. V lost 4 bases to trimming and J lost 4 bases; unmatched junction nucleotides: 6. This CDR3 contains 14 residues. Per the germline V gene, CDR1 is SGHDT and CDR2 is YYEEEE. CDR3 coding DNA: TGTGCCAGCAGCGCGACAGGGGTGGGCTATGGCTACACCTTC. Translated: CASSATGVGYGYTF. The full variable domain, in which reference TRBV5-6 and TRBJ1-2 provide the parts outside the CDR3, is DAGVTQSPTHLIKTRGQQVTLRCSPKSGHDTVSWYQQALGQGPQFIFQYYEEEERQRGNFPDRFSGHQFPNYSSELNVNALLLGDSALYLCASSATGVGYGYTFGSGTRLTVV.

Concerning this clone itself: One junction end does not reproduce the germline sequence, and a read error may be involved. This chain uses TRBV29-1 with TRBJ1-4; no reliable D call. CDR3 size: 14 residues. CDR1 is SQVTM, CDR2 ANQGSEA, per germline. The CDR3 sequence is CSVEALSTNEKLFF. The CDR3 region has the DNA TGCAGCGTAGAAGCGCTATCAACTAATGAAAAACTGTTTTTT. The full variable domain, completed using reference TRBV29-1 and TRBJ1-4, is SAVISQKPSRDICQRGTSLTIQCQVDSQVTMMFWYRQQPGQSLTLIATANQGSEATYESGFVIDKFPISRPNLTFSTLTVSNMSPEDSSIYLCSVEALSTNEKLFFGSGTQLSVL.

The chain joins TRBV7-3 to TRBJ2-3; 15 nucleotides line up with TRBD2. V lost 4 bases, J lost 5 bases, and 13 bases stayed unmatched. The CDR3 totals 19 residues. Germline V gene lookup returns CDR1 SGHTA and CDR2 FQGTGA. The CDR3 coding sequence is TGTGCCAGCAGCTCCGGACTAGCGGGAGGGCCGGGATGGGGAGATACGCAGTATTTT. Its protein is CASSSGLAGGPGWGDTQYF. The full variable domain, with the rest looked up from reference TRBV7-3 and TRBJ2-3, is GAGVSQTPSNKVTEKGKYVELRCDPISGHTALYWYRQSLGQGPEFLIYFQGTGAADDSGLPNDRFFAVRPEGSVSTLKIQRTERGDSAVYLCASSSGLAGGPGWGDTQYFGPGTRLTVL.